The 21 T cell receptor beta chains reported below all come from one sample, sequenced in a study of blood T cell repertoires in COVID-19. Clones were read by immunoSEQ multiplex PCR, and TCRdb kept only the in-frame ones, dropping some. The top ten clones hold 7.1% of a sample with about 360,000 clones, 75% to 90% of them seen once. Sequenced sample: peripheral blood. These receptor sequences come from a woman aged 55-70 years with COVID-19, enrolled during active disease.

This clone was seen only once. The sample holds other DNA sequences that translate to the same CDR3. The V call is TRBV6-1, the J call TRBJ2-5; 8 positions match TRBD1. Germline V gene data show CDR1 as MNHNS and CDR2 as SASEGT. CDR3 length: 13 amino acids. V was clipped by 3 bases and J by 6 bases; unmatched bases: 3. The CDR3 loop is CASSDRGLKTQYF. The CDR3 DNA reads as TGTGCCAGCAGTGACAGGGGGCTGAAGACCCAGTACTTC.

The chain combines TRBV9 with TRBJ1-1, with D tentatively TRBD1 (5 bases). This CDR3 region has 15 residues. V lost 5 bases and J lost 5, with 19 bases in between. The V gene's germline CDR1 is SGDLS and CDR2 YYNGEE. CDR3 in amino acids: CASRGPGGVGTEAFF. The CDR3 bases are TGTGCCAGCAGGGGACCGGGGGGAGTTGGGACTGAAGCTTTCTTT.

This clone has just a few counts. The V call is TRBV6-5, the J call TRBJ2-1; maybe TRBD1 (6 bases). V was pared by 8 bases and J by 7 bases, with 21 bases between. In germline, CDR1 is MNHEY, CDR2 SVGAGI. There are 15 residues in the CDR3. This CDR3 reads CASQQIPDRINEQFF. The DNA for the CDR3 is TGTGCCAGCCAGCAGATCCCGGACAGAATAAATGAGCAGTTCTTC.

The chain couples TRBV3-1 (or the pseudogene TRBV3-2) to TRBJ1-5; tentative D call: TRBD1 (6 bases). V was cut by 0 bases and J by 1 base, with 7 bases left in between. CDR3 length: 15 residues. Looked up from germline, CDR1 is LGHDT and CDR2 is YNNKEL (reference sequence). The CDR3, as DNA: TGTGCCAGCAGCCAAGACCAGGGGAGCAATCAGCCCCAGCATTTT. Translating gives CASSQDQGSNQPQHF.

This clone has a handful of counts. The chain is built from TRBV11-2 and TRBJ2-3, with 11 positions matching TRBD1. Germline CDR1 is SGHAT and CDR2 is FQNNGV. The length of the CDR3 is 17 residues. J was trimmed by 5 bases and V by 4 bases; bases with no gene match: 11. CDR3 DNA sequence: TGTGCCAGCAGCTCGATAGCGACCGGGACAGGGGGAGATACGCAGTATTTT. It translates to CASSSIATGTGGDTQYF.

The V call is TRBV19, the J call TRBJ1-2; 9 bases map to TRBD1. Germline lookup yields CDR1 LNHDA and CDR2 SQIVND (reference sequence). The CDR3 sequence is 14 residues long. J lost 4 bases, V lost 2 bases, and 2 bases had no gene match. In DNA, the CDR3 is TGTGCCAGTAGTATAACGGGACAGGGCTATGGCTACACCTTC. It translates to CASSITGQGYGYTF.

V and J are TRBV3-1 (or the pseudogene TRBV3-2) and TRBJ1-2; 11 bases fit TRBD1. The CDR3 spans 15 residues. V shed 0 bases, J shed 6 bases, and the junction held 3 bases outside the gene matches. Germline CDR1 is LGHDT and CDR2 is YNNKEL (reference sequence). The CDR3 sequence: CASSQDWTGGDGYTF. The CDR3 coding sequence is TGTGCCAGCAGCCAAGACTGGACAGGGGGCGATGGCTACACCTTC.

This chain uses TRBV2 with TRBJ1-1; D gene unclear. This CDR3 is built from 13 residues. V lost 3 bases to trimming and J lost 5 bases, with 10 bases between them. CDR1 is SNHLY, CDR2 FYNNEI, per germline. CDR3 sequence reads: CASSETIGTEAFF. DNA of the CDR3: TGTGCCAGCAGTGAGACTATCGGGACTGAAGCTTTCTTT.

This rearrangement joins TRBV7-2 to TRBJ1-2; weak D call: TRBD1 (6 bases). Germline V CDR1 and CDR2: SGHTA, FQGNSA. Trimming shortened V by 3 bases and J by 7 bases, and 15 bases separated the two germline ends. The CDR3 has 14 amino acids. CDR3 coding DNA: TGTGCCAGCAGCTTTTGGGGGCTACAGGCTGGCTACACCTTC. The encoded protein is CASSFWGLQAGYTF.

The chain recombines TRBV18 with TRBJ1-1, with a weak D call TRBD1 (5 bases). The CDR3 is 16 residues long. Germline V lookup: CDR1 KGHSH, CDR2 LQKENI. The V end was cut by 0 bases, the J end by 0 bases, with 11 bases between. This CDR3 is CASSPPPGLLNTEAFF. The CDR3 DNA reads TGTGCCAGCTCACCACCCCCGGGACTCCTGAACACTGAAGCTTTCTTT.

Only one count was recorded for this clone. This CDR3 is also generated by other DNA sequences in the sample. The genes are TRBV9 and TRBJ2-1, with 8 bases matching TRBD2. The germline V gene has CDR1 SGDLS and CDR2 YYNGEE. Trimming removed 0 bases from V and 2 bases from J; junction bases left unmatched: 4. CDR3 length: 16 amino acids. The CDR3, as DNA: TGTGCCAGCAGCGTAGTAGGTAGCGGGGCCTACAATGAGCAGTTCTTC. Its protein is CASSVVGSGAYNEQFF.

J is TRBJ2-1 and V is TRBV9; D perhaps matches TRBD2 (5 bases). From germline, CDR1 is SGDLS and CDR2 YYNGEE. Trimming shortened V by 0 bases and J by 8 bases, and 15 bases separated the two germline ends. The CDR3 is made up of 15 amino acids. This chain's CDR3 is CASSVEGSGADEQFF. As DNA, the CDR3 is TGTGCCAGCAGCGTAGAGGGTTCCGGAGCGGATGAGCAGTTCTTC.

The chain has TRBV19 and TRBJ2-2; tentative D call: TRBD1 (6 bases). This CDR3 spans 16 amino acids. V was pared by 5 bases and J by 5 bases, with 18 bases between. Germline lookup yields CDR1 LNHDA and CDR2 SQIVND (reference sequence). The DNA of the CDR3 is TGTGCCAGTAGTCCCTCCCGAGGGGGATCGACCGGGGAGCTGTTTTTT. It translates to CASSPSRGGSTGELFF.

V gene TRBV14 combines with J gene TRBJ2-3; 8 bases match TRBD2. Germline V gene lookup returns CDR1 SGHDN and CDR2 FVKESK. The CDR3 runs to 15 residues. V was pared by 6 bases and J by 4 bases, with 9 bases of the junction left unmatched. The CDR3 region has the DNA TGTGCCAGCAGGCAATGGACTAGCTCCGCAGATACGCAGTATTTT. This codes for CASRQWTSSADTQYF.

The chain is built from TRBV3-1 (or the pseudogene TRBV3-2) and TRBJ2-1, with no clear D. Trimming removed 0 bases at V and 15 bases at J, with 15 bases between. The CDR3 length is 13 residues. Germline CDR1 is LGHDT and CDR2 is YNNKEL (reference sequence). CDR3 DNA: TGTGCCAGCAGCCAAGATCGACGTCAAGAGGCGTTCTTC. Protein: CASSQDRRQEAFF.

J is TRBJ2-2 and V is TRBV6-5, with D hard to call. Trimming removed 2 bases at V and 2 bases at J, with 9 bases between. Per the germline V gene, CDR1 is MNHEY and CDR2 is SVGAGI. CDR3 length equals 15 residues. For the CDR3, the DNA is TGTGCCAGCAGTTACGCGGTACAAAACACCGGGGAGCTGTTTTTT. Translating it yields CASSYAVQNTGELFF.

V is TRBV5-1 and J is TRBJ1-2; D is perhaps TRBD1 (5 bases). Trimming pared 2 bases from V and 8 bases from J, leaving 16 bases between. This CDR3 comprises 14 residues. Germline CDR1 is SGHRS and CDR2 is YFSETQ. The CDR3, as DNA: TGCGCCAGCAGCTTAATTTCGGAGGGGCCGGGCTACACCTTC. It encodes CASSLISEGPGYTF.

V and J are TRBV18 and TRBJ1-1, with 7 bases matching TRBD1. After removal of 4 bases from V and 1 base from J, the junction contained 6 bases not matched to a gene. The CDR3 totals 15 residues. The V gene's germline CDR1 is KGHSH and CDR2 LQKENI. This CDR3 reads CASSLPGQSNTEAFF. For the CDR3, the DNA is TGTGCCAGCTCACTTCCGGGACAGTCGAACACTGAAGCTTTCTTT.

V usage is TRBV19 and J usage is TRBJ2-7; 7 bases match TRBD1. The CDR3 length is 15 residues. Per germline, CDR1 LNHDA and CDR2 SQIVND (reference sequence). Losses at the gene ends were 3 bases for V and 0 bases for J; bases not matched to a gene: 5. As DNA, the CDR3 is TGTGCCAGTAGTATCTACAGGGGTAGCTCCTACGAGCAGTACTTC. Its translation is CASSIYRGSSYEQYF.

CDR3 residues: CASRRLAGNEQFF. Here the CDR3 DNA reads TGTGCCAGTAGAAGACTAGCTGGTAATGAGCAGTTCTTC. The rearrangement links TRBV19 to TRBJ2-1, with 7 bases fitting TRBD2. The V gene's germline CDR1 is LNHDA and CDR2 SQIVND (reference sequence). V dropped 6 bases and J dropped 7; count of bases not matched to a gene: 6. This CDR3 has 13 residues. Drawing the rest from reference TRBV19 and TRBJ2-1, the complete variable domain is DGGITQSPKYLFRKEGQNVTLSCEQNLNHDAMYWYRQDPGQGLRLIYYSQIVNDFQKGDIAEGYSVSREKKESFPLTVTSAQKNPTAFYLCASRRLAGNEQFFGPGTRLTVL.

This chain connects TRBV5-1 to TRBJ1-2; tentatively, D is TRBD1 (5 bases). There are 15 residues in the CDR3. Per germline, CDR1 SGHRS and CDR2 YFSETQ. Between the trimmed V and J ends, which lost 0 bases and 4 bases, there was a span of 13 bases. The CDR3 nucleotides read TGCGCCAGCAGCTTGGCAGGGTATACCCTCTATGGCTACACCTTC. It specifies CASSLAGYTLYGYTF.